This entry lists 29 T cell receptor beta chains sequenced from one sample in a study of T cells in localized non-small cell lung cancer (dated by TCRdb to 2019 to 2021). Receptors were amplified or captured by the immunoSEQ multiplex PCR assay. TCRdb's version of the immuneACCESS table is confined to in-frame rearrangements and falls short of the full clone set. An unresolved V gene accounts for under half of the shortfall where checked; the remainder is of unknown origin. The sample data list tens of thousands of clones, and 78% of these were observed just once. About two fifths of the sample is taken by the ten largest. The material was peripheral blood, obtained before any cancer treatment. The receptors were sampled from a male donor at least 60 years old with stage II squamous cell lung carcinoma.

The rearrangement joins TRBV6-1 to TRBJ2-1; possibly TRBD1 for D (6 bases). The V end was cut by 6 bases, the J end by 9 bases, with 18 bases between. Germline CDR1 and CDR2: MNHNS and SASEGT. The CDR3 is 14 amino acids. The CDR3 bases are TGTGCCAGCAGGGTGGGTCAACAGGGTGGTGAGCAGTTCTTC. Translation gives CASRVGQQGGEQFF.

The chain couples TRBV1 to TRBJ2-7; the table's D gene call, TRBD2, was not cross checked with the DNA. TRBV1 is reported as a pseudogene. This CDR3 comprises 18 residues. The CDR3 loop is CTSSQVLAGSRRGYEQYF. The CDR3 nucleotides are TGCACCAGCAGCCAAGTCCTAGCGGGGTCGCGACGTGGATACGAGCAGTACTTC.

The V call is TRBV6-5, the J call TRBJ2-5; the D gene is possibly TRBD1 (6 bases). V shed 2 bases and J shed 2 bases, with 12 bases lying between them. Germline lookup yields CDR1 MNHEY and CDR2 SVGAGI. The CDR3 spans 15 residues. The CDR3 region has the DNA TGTGCCAGCAGTTACCCGACGAGGGGGCAAGAGACCCAGTACTTC. Its protein product is CASSYPTRGQETQYF.

The chain combines TRBV11-2 with TRBJ2-7; 14 bases agree with TRBD2. Germline values: CDR1 SGHAT, CDR2 FQNNGV. V lost 5 bases, J lost 0 bases, and 12 bases stayed unmatched. CDR3 length: 19 residues. The CDR3 nucleotides read TGTGCCAGCAGCCCAAAACCGGGACTAGCGGGAGCGGACTCCTACGAGCAGTACTTC. This codes for CASSPKPGLAGADSYEQYF.

J is TRBJ2-1 and V is TRBV7-2; D unresolved. Germline V gene lookup returns CDR1 SGHTA and CDR2 FQGNSA. Trimming shortened V by 1 base and J by 4 bases, and 11 bases separated the two germline ends. This CDR3 has 15 amino acids. CDR3 nucleotide sequence: TGTGCCAGCAGCTTAGGCAGCTATCTTTACAATGAGCAGTTCTTC. Its translation: CASSLGSYLYNEQFF.

The table lists this clone with a few counts. V and J are TRBV18 and TRBJ2-1; D tentatively fits TRBD1 or TRBD2 (5 bases each). Trimming pared 3 bases from V and 2 bases from J, leaving 11 bases between. Per germline, CDR1 KGHSH and CDR2 LQKENI. The CDR3 runs to 15 residues. The CDR3: CASSPGPGTYNEQFF. In nucleotides, the CDR3 is TGTGCCAGCTCACCGGGACCAGGAACCTACAATGAGCAGTTCTTC. Variable domain in full (rest from reference TRBV18 and TRBJ2-1): NAGVMQNPRHLVRRRGQEARLRCSPMKGHSHVYWYRQLPEEGLKFMVYLQKENIIDESGMPKERFSAEFPKEGPSILRIQQVVRGDSAAYFCASSPGPGTYNEQFFGPGTRLTVL.

The gene calls are TRBV11-2 and TRBJ2-3; 8 bases match TRBD1. CDR1 and CDR2 (germline): SGHAT, FQNNGV. The ends lost 6 bases at V and 2 bases at J; junction bases unmatched: 10. The CDR3 length is 16 residues. The CDR3 is CASRLTGGHFTDTQYF. In nucleotides, the CDR3 is TGTGCCAGCAGGCTAACAGGGGGACACTTCACAGATACGCAGTATTTT.

J is TRBJ1-5 and V is TRBV11-1, with D unresolved. The CDR3 is 13 amino acids. V lost 1 base and J lost 7, with 8 bases in between. Germline V lookup: CDR1 SGHAT, CDR2 FQDESV (reference sequence). The CDR3 region is CASSLGSDQPQHF. The DNA of the CDR3 is TGTGCCAGCAGCTTAGGGAGCGACCAGCCCCAGCATTTT.

The chain carries TRBV5-1 and TRBJ1-2; 11 bases map to TRBD1. CDR1 is SGHRS and CDR2 is YFSETQ in the germline V gene. The CDR3 covers 14 residues. Germline trimming cut 4 bases from V and 4 bases from J; bases unmatched to any gene: 3. For the CDR3, the DNA is TGCGCCAGCAGCACCGGGACAGGGGGCTATGGCTACACCTTC. Its translation is CASSTGTGGYGYTF.

The V gene is TRBV19, the J gene TRBJ2-7; D assignment may be TRBD1 or TRBD2 (5 bases each). The germline gives CDR1 LNHDA, CDR2 SQIVND (reference sequence). Trimming cost V 6 bases and J 1 base, with 10 bases left between them. This CDR3 is built from 13 residues. The CDR3 spells CASSRDPSYEQYF. CDR3 in DNA: TGTGCCAGTAGCCGGGACCCTTCCTACGAGCAGTACTTC.

The rearrangement uses TRBV5-1 and TRBJ2-5; D unclear. Germline loops: CDR1 SGHRS, CDR2 YFSETQ. The CDR3 is made up of 12 amino acids. The V gene lost 1 base and the J gene lost 4 bases, with 5 bases spanning the gap. The CDR3 DNA reads TGCGCCAGCAGCTTGACGGGAGAGACCCAGTACTTC. Its protein is CASSLTGETQYF.

The chain carries TRBV5-1 and TRBJ2-7; D is perhaps TRBD1 (6 bases). V was trimmed by 0 bases and J by 4 bases, leaving 14 bases between them. This CDR3 has 15 residues. Germline assignment: CDR1 SGHRS and CDR2 YFSETQ. The CDR3 nucleotides read TGCGCCAGCAGCTTGGAGGCAGGGGCCGGGTACGAGCAGTACTTC. It translates to CASSLEAGAGYEQYF.

A few counts support this clone. V usage is TRBV2 and J usage is TRBJ1-2; no firm D call. Germline CDR1 and CDR2: SNHLY and FYNNEI. V lost 8 bases to trimming and J lost 4 bases, with 14 bases between them. This CDR3 has 13 residues. CDR3 protein: CASLTARSYGYTF. CDR3 nucleotide sequence: TGTGCCAGCCTCACCGCCCGATCCTATGGCTACACCTTC.

The rearrangement joins TRBV6-1 to TRBJ2-7, with a tentative D call TRBD1 (6 bases). The CDR3 extends over 15 amino acids. Germline-derived CDR1 and CDR2 are MNHNS and SASEGT. Deletions cut 10 bases from V and 0 bases from J, with 19 bases between. The DNA for the CDR3 is TGTGCCACCGAGAGAGACAGGTTAAGCTCCTACGAGCAGTACTTC. Translated: CATERDRLSSYEQYF.

This clone has only a few counts. The J gene is TRBJ2-7, the V gene TRBV15; 7 nucleotides line up with TRBD1. In germline, CDR1 is LNHNV, CDR2 YYDKDF (reference sequence). Trimming took 4 bases from V and 5 from J; bases not matched to a gene: 5. The CDR3 has 13 residues. The CDR3: CATSTRDSHEQYF. For the CDR3, the DNA is TGTGCCACCAGCACCCGGGACAGCCACGAGCAGTACTTC.

The chain joins TRBV6-5 to TRBJ2-7, with no clear D. V was pared by 7 bases and J by 0 bases, with 16 bases between. The CDR3 loop spans 15 amino acids. From germline, CDR1 is MNHEY and CDR2 SVGAGI. CDR3 sequence (DNA): TGTGCCAGCACCGACCTCCCCGGCAGCTCCTACGAGCAGTACTTC. This gives the protein CASTDLPGSSYEQYF.

The rearrangement joins TRBV7-2 to TRBJ2-7; tentatively, D is TRBD1 (6 bases). V shed 6 bases and J shed 0 bases, with 12 bases lying between them. This CDR3 has 14 residues. Germline V CDR1 and CDR2: SGHTA, FQGNSA. In DNA, the CDR3 is TGTGCCAGCAGTCGTGACAGGTCCTCCTACGAGCAGTACTTC. It translates to CASSRDRSSYEQYF.

The chain combines TRBV27 with TRBJ2-1; 7 nucleotides align to TRBD1. The CDR3 totals 16 residues. Per germline, CDR1 MNHEY and CDR2 SMNVEV (reference sequence). Trimming removed 5 bases from V and 2 bases from J; junction bases left unmatched: 9. CDR3 sequence: CASSQTGTATYNEQFF. DNA of the CDR3: TGTGCCAGCAGTCAGACCGGGACAGCTACCTACAATGAGCAGTTCTTC.

The J gene is TRBJ2-1, the V gene TRBV7-9; 12 bases align to TRBD2. Germline lookup yields CDR1 SEHNR and CDR2 FQNEAQ (reference sequence). V trimming: 1 base; J trimming: 3 bases; junction bases outside the gene matches: 1. The CDR3 covers 16 residues. This CDR3 reads CASSLGTSGIYNEQFF. The CDR3 nucleotides are TGTGCCAGCAGCTTAGGGACTAGCGGGATCTACAATGAGCAGTTCTTC.

The genes are TRBV2 and TRBJ2-5; no reliable D call. The CDR3 sequence is 12 residues long. Germline lookup yields CDR1 SNHLY and CDR2 FYNNEI. Trimming removed 6 bases from V and 5 bases from J, with 10 bases in between. The CDR3, as DNA: TGTGCCAGCAGCCTGGTCGAGGAGACCCAGTACTTC. This codes for CASSLVEETQYF.

CDR3 in amino acids: CASSLRQGSDTQYF. CDR3 DNA sequence: TGTGCCAGCAGCTTGAGGCAGGGTAGTGATACGCAGTATTTT. The J gene is TRBJ2-3, the V gene TRBV7-2, with D tentatively TRBD1 (5 bases). This CDR3 contains 14 residues. Germline CDR1 is SGHTA and CDR2 is FQGNSA. V dropped 3 bases and J dropped 6 bases, with 13 bases sitting between them. Using reference TRBV7-2 and TRBJ2-3 for the parts outside the CDR3, the full variable domain is GAGVSQSPSNKVTEKGKDVELRCDPISGHTALYWYRQSLGQGLEFLIYFQGNSAPDKSGLPSDRFSAERTGGSVSTLTIQRTQQEDSAVYLCASSLRQGSDTQYFGPGTRLTVL.

J is TRBJ2-1 and V is TRBV5-6, with TRBD1 as a possible D gene (5 bases). CDR3 length: 14 residues. Looked up from germline, CDR1 is SGHDT and CDR2 is YYEEEE. Trimming left V 7 bases short and J 2 bases short, with 13 bases between. The CDR3 protein is CASQDSTTYNEQFF. CDR3 nucleotide sequence: TGTGCCAGCCAAGACAGTACAACCTACAATGAGCAGTTCTTC.

This clone was detected only once. The rearrangement links TRBV28 to TRBJ2-1; D not resolved. V gave up 6 bases and J gave up 0 bases, with 15 bases separating them. Germline CDR1 and CDR2: MDHEN and SYDVKM. This CDR3 region has 16 residues. The DNA for the CDR3 is TGTGCCAGCAGCTTTCTCCCCTCTAGCTCCTACAATGAGCAGTTCTTC. This translates into CASSFLPSSSYNEQFF.

The chain combines TRBV28 with TRBJ2-7; weak D call: TRBD2 (7 bases). The CDR3 has 18 amino acids. Germline V gives CDR1 MDHEN, CDR2 SYDVKM. The germline V and J ends were trimmed by 5 bases and 3 bases, with 26 bases remaining between them. This chain's CDR3 is CASSPGGGWTVNYYEQYF. CDR3 DNA sequence: TGTGCCAGCAGTCCGGGCGGGGGCTGGACCGTTAATTACTACGAGCAGTACTTC. The complete variable domain, with remaining parts taken from reference TRBV28 and TRBJ2-7, reads DVKVTQSSRYLVKRTGEKVFLECVQDMDHENMFWYRQDPGLGLRLIYFSYDVKMKEKGDIPEGYSVSREKKERFSLILESASTNQTSMYLCASSPGGGWTVNYYEQYFGPGTRLTVT.

The chain has TRBV29-1 and TRBJ2-3, with 10 bases that match TRBD1. CDR3 length: 15 amino acids. CDR1 and CDR2 (germline): SQVTM, ANQGSEA. J gave up 0 bases and V 7 bases, and 7 bases lay outside the gene matches. DNA of the CDR3: TGCAGCGCCGCGGGACAGGGGTCCAGCACAGATACGCAGTATTTT. Its translation: CSAAGQGSSTDTQYF.

J is TRBJ1-2 and V is TRBV9, with a tentative D call TRBD1 (6 bases). The CDR3 loop spans 16 amino acids. Germline V lookup: CDR1 SGDLS, CDR2 YYNGEE. V lost 4 bases and J 0 bases, leaving 16 bases between the germline ends. The CDR3 DNA sequence: TGTGCCAGCAGCCCAAGGGGGGCAGTGACTAACTATGGCTACACCTTC. Its translation: CASSPRGAVTNYGYTF.

This sequence joins TRBV6-1 and TRBJ2-1; TRBD1 is a possible D gene (6 bases). CDR3 size: 13 residues. V shed 6 bases and J shed 4 bases, with 10 bases lying between them. CDR1 is MNHNS and CDR2 is SASEGT in the germline V gene. CDR3 DNA sequence: TGTGCCAGCAGGGTGGACAGATACAATGAGCAGTTCTTC. Translated: CASRVDRYNEQFF.

The genes are TRBV19 and TRBJ2-5; 7 bases agree with TRBD1. The CDR3 is 16 amino acids. V lost 5 bases and J lost 2; bases outside the gene matches: 11. In germline, CDR1 is LNHDA, CDR2 SQIVND (reference sequence). The CDR3 is CASSPGPDRQQETQYF. The CDR3 region has the DNA TGTGCCAGTAGTCCAGGCCCGGACAGGCAGCAAGAGACCCAGTACTTC.

The CDR3 protein is CASSRRVAGSTDTQYF. In DNA, the CDR3 is TGTGCCAGCAGCCGTCGGGTAGCGGGGAGCACAGATACGCAGTATTTT. V usage is TRBV7-9 and J usage is TRBJ2-3; 8 nucleotides agree with TRBD2. Germline V CDR1 and CDR2: SEHNR, FQNEAQ (reference sequence). V shed 5 bases and J 0 bases; nucleotides not matched to a gene: 7. The CDR3 contains 16 residues.